Presented here are 3 T cell receptor beta chains from one specimen sequenced in a study of blood T cell repertoires in COVID-19. The repertoire was sequenced with immunoSEQ multiplex PCR; TCRdb's copy has only in-frame clones and lacks some. The sample has a few hundred thousand clones, more than 75% seen once. The sample was peripheral blood. Receptor source: a man aged 35 to 55 with acute or convalescent COVID-19.

The V gene is TRBV7-9, the J gene TRBJ1-1, with D tentatively TRBD1 (5 bases). The germline gives CDR1 SEHNR, CDR2 FQNEAQ (reference sequence). Trimming stripped 2 bases from V and 1 base from J, with 11 bases between. The length of the CDR3 is 15 residues. The CDR3 spells CASSLQGQTNTEAFF. The DNA for the CDR3 is TGTGCCAGCAGCTTACAGGGCCAGACGAACACTGAAGCTTTCTTT.

The chain uses TRBV27 and TRBJ1-2, with a tentative D call TRBD1 (5 bases). The germline gives CDR1 MNHEY, CDR2 SMNVEV (reference sequence). The CDR3 loop spans 14 amino acids. Trimming stripped 5 bases from V and 2 bases from J, with 12 bases between. In DNA form, the CDR3 reads TGTGCCAGCAGTGCGGGACGGATAAACTATGGCTACACCTTC. As protein: CASSAGRINYGYTF.

This clone was found once. The V call is TRBV19, the J call TRBJ1-5; 9 positions match TRBD1. The V segment lost 6 bases and the J segment 5 bases; nucleotides outside the gene matches: 5. In germline, CDR1 is LNHDA, CDR2 SQIVND (reference sequence). The CDR3 is 14 amino acids. Here the CDR3 DNA reads TGTGCCAGTAGAGAGGACAGGGGTGATCAGCCCCAGCATTTT. This encodes CASREDRGDQPQHF.